The next 20 T cell receptor beta chains were all read from a single sample in a study of blood T cell repertoires in COVID-19. The repertoire was sequenced with immunoSEQ multiplex PCR; TCRdb's copy has only in-frame clones and lacks some. The sample contains 150,000 or so clones, 60% to 85% of which appear only once. The sequencing sample was made of peripheral blood. These receptors all stem from a woman in her sixties with COVID-19, enrolled during active disease.

The chain combines TRBV7-2 with TRBJ2-6, with a weak D call TRBD2 (5 bases). Germline values: CDR1 SGHTA, CDR2 FQGNSA. The CDR3 loop spans 17 amino acids. V gave up 2 bases and J gave up 1 base, with 12 bases separating them. The CDR3 here is CASSLRGSLSGANVLTF. As DNA, the CDR3 is TGTGCCAGCAGCTTACGGGGAAGCTTGTCTGGGGCCAACGTCCTGACTTTC.

In this sample, this clone turned up once. The chain is built from TRBV5-1 and TRBJ1-1, with D uncertain. CDR1 is SGHRS and CDR2 is YFSETQ in the germline V gene. CDR3 size: 14 residues. Trimming took 4 bases from V and 2 from J, leaving 12 bases between them. CDR3 nucleotide sequence: TGCGCCAGCAGCAGGTGGGAGCTCAACACTGAAGCTTTCTTT. Translation: CASSRWELNTEAFF.

V gene TRBV5-4 combines with J gene TRBJ2-7, with D tentatively TRBD1 (8 bases). In germline, CDR1 is SGHNT, CDR2 YYREEE (reference sequence). CDR3 size: 14 residues. Trimming removed 6 bases at V and 2 bases at J, with 15 bases between. CDR3 protein: CASTVQGGTYEQYF. CDR3 in DNA: TGTGCCAGCACCGTACAGGGGGGGACCTACGAGCAGTACTTC.

In DNA, the CDR3 is TGTGCCACCAGTGATGTCTCAGGGGGTGACTACAATGAGCAGTTCTTC. Encoded protein: CATSDVSGGDYNEQFF. This chain links TRBV24-1 with TRBJ2-1, with 7 nucleotides matching TRBD1. This CDR3 region has 16 residues. The junction had 7 bases not matched to a gene; V was cut back by 3 bases and J by 3 bases. The V gene's germline CDR1 is KGHDR and CDR2 SFDVKD.

The chain joins TRBV27 to TRBJ1-6; D perhaps matches TRBD1 (6 bases). Deletions cut 2 bases from V and 9 bases from J, with 17 bases between. The CDR3 is made up of 16 amino acids. Looked up from germline, CDR1 is MNHEY and CDR2 is SMNVEV (reference sequence). CDR3 sequence reads: CASSLPGGNGVSPLHF. The CDR3, as DNA: TGTGCCAGCAGTTTACCGGGGGGCAATGGTGTTTCACCCCTCCACTTT.

The chain links TRBV2 to TRBJ1-1; a weak D match, TRBD1 (5 bases). CDR1 SNHLY and CDR2 FYNNEI come from the germline V gene. Deletions cut 4 bases from V and 0 bases from J, with 9 bases between. This CDR3 is 14 amino acids long. CDR3 residues: CASSGQTMNTEAFF. CDR3 nucleotides: TGTGCCAGCAGTGGACAGACCATGAACACTGAAGCTTTCTTT.

The rearrangement uses TRBV5-1 and TRBJ2-3, with D perhaps matching TRBD1 (5 bases). This CDR3 spans 16 amino acids. The V gene's germline CDR1 is SGHRS and CDR2 YFSETQ. Trimming removed 0 bases from V and 1 base from J, with 12 bases in between. CDR3 region: CASSLDSQGGTDTQYF. The DNA for the CDR3 is TGCGCCAGCAGCTTGGACTCTCAAGGGGGCACAGATACGCAGTATTTT.

This chain joins TRBV11-2 and TRBJ2-7; D may be TRBD2 (6 bases). The CDR3 covers 13 residues. Germline V lookup: CDR1 SGHAT, CDR2 FQNNGV. The germline V and J ends were trimmed by 0 bases and 4 bases, with 7 bases remaining between them. This CDR3 is CASSLDAGYEQYV. The CDR3 DNA reads TGTGCCAGCAGCTTAGACGCGGGGTACGAGCAGTACGTC.

This clone came up once. The chain carries TRBV19 and TRBJ2-5, with TRBD1 as a possible D gene (5 bases). Trimming shortened V by 6 bases and J by 8 bases, and 13 bases separated the two germline ends. Germline V gives CDR1 LNHDA, CDR2 SQIVND (reference sequence). The CDR3 has 12 amino acids. The CDR3 nucleotides are TGTGCCAGTAGGGAAGATAGGGGAACCCAGTACTTC. Translated, it gives CASREDRGTQYF.

This clone was seen only once. V and J are TRBV5-1 and TRBJ2-2, with 8 bases fitting TRBD1. V shed 0 bases, J shed 5 bases, and the junction held 3 bases outside the gene matches. This CDR3 is built from 15 residues. Germline V gene data show CDR1 as SGHRS and CDR2 as YFSETQ. Written as DNA, the CDR3 is TGCGCCAGCAGCTTGGCGCAGGGGGCTACCGGGGAGCTGTTTTTT. Residues: CASSLAQGATGELFF.

This clone was recorded a few times. The V and J genes are TRBV5-5 and TRBJ2-7; 8 nucleotides line up with TRBD1. V lost 3 bases to trimming and J lost 2 bases; unmatched junction nucleotides: 16. Germline V CDR1 and CDR2: SGHKS, YYEKEE (reference sequence). This CDR3 spans 18 amino acids. The chain's CDR3 is CASSSSKITGGSPYEQYF. The CDR3 DNA reads TGTGCCAGCAGCTCGAGTAAAATAACAGGGGGTTCCCCCTACGAGCAGTACTTC. The complete variable domain, with remaining parts taken from reference TRBV5-5 and TRBJ2-7, reads DAGVTQSPTHLIKTRGQQVTLRCSPISGHKSVSWYQQVLGQGPQFIFQYYEKEERGRGNFPDRFSARQFPNYSSELNVNALLLGDSALYLCASSSSKITGGSPYEQYFGPGTRLTVT.

The chain employs TRBV10-3 and TRBJ2-2; D not certain. The CDR3 consists of 13 residues. CDR1 is ENHRY, CDR2 SYGVKD, per germline. V lost 4 bases, J lost 4 bases, and 7 bases lay in between. CDR3 loop: CAISGLITGELFF. The DNA for the CDR3 is TGTGCCATCAGTGGGCTGATCACCGGGGAGCTGTTTTTT.

The CDR3 sequence is CASSFDSTRGYTF. In nucleotides, the CDR3 is TGTGCCAGCAGCTTTGACAGTACTCGGGGCTACACCTTC. The rearrangement joins TRBV5-5 to TRBJ1-2; a possible D gene is TRBD1 (5 bases). Germline V gives CDR1 SGHKS, CDR2 YYEKEE (reference sequence). The CDR3 is made up of 13 amino acids. V lost 2 bases to trimming and J lost 8 bases, with 13 bases between them.

The rearrangement links TRBV14 to TRBJ2-4, with 7 bases identical to TRBD1. Per the germline V gene, CDR1 is SGHDN and CDR2 is FVKESK. The CDR3 is 15 amino acids. V shed 0 bases, J shed 9 bases, and the junction held 8 bases outside the gene matches. The CDR3 reads CASSQDRGQWGIQYF. CDR3 bases: TGTGCCAGCAGCCAAGATAGGGGACAGTGGGGCATTCAGTACTTC. The whole variable domain, filled in from reference TRBV14 and TRBJ2-4, reads EAGVTQFPSHSVIEKGQTVTLRCDPISGHDNLYWYRRVMGKEIKFLLHFVKESKQDESGMPNNRFLAERTGGTYSTLKVQPAELEDSGVYFCASSQDRGQWGIQYFGAGTRLSVL.

This chain connects TRBV28 to TRBJ2-7, with 8 bases lining up with TRBD1. The CDR3 is 15 residues long. With 6 bases clipped from V and 5 bases from J, the junction kept 12 bases outside the gene matches. Germline-derived CDR1 and CDR2 are MDHEN and SYDVKM. In nucleotides, the CDR3 is TGTGCCAGCAGATCCGGGACACAGGGGGACCACGAGCAGTACGTC. This codes for CASRSGTQGDHEQYV.

V gene TRBV4-3 combines with J gene TRBJ1-4; D possibly corresponds to TRBD1 (6 bases). V was cut by 0 bases and J by 6 bases, with 23 bases left in between. Germline CDR1 is LGHNA and CDR2 is YSLEER. The CDR3 is made up of 19 amino acids. CDR3 amino acids: CASSQDQPLTGTEDEKLFF. The CDR3 nucleotides are TGCGCCAGCAGCCAAGATCAGCCGCTTACAGGGACGGAAGATGAAAAACTGTTTTTT.

The chain has TRBV29-1 and TRBJ1-1; D uncertain. The CDR3 is made up of 10 amino acids. With 5 bases removed from V and 7 bases from J, the gap between germline ends came to 8 bases. CDR1 is SQVTM, CDR2 ANQGSEA, per germline. The CDR3 spells CSVPALEAFF. DNA of the CDR3: TGCAGCGTTCCTGCACTTGAAGCTTTCTTT.

The rearrangement joins TRBV15 to TRBJ2-7, with 9 bases that match TRBD1. This CDR3 has 16 amino acids. Germline lookup yields CDR1 LNHNV and CDR2 YYDKDF (reference sequence). The trim removed 3 bases at V and 4 bases at J, leaving 10 bases unmatched. The CDR3 reads CATSRDPGQGLYEQYF. In nucleotides, the CDR3 is TGTGCCACCAGCAGGGACCCGGGACAGGGTTTATACGAGCAGTACTTC.

The genes are TRBV19 and TRBJ1-1; 8 bases match TRBD1. This CDR3 region has 17 residues. The germline V gene has CDR1 LNHDA and CDR2 SQIVND (reference sequence). V lost 7 bases, J lost 0 bases, and 13 bases stayed unmatched. The CDR3 region is CASTHGGQVSMNTEAFF. CDR3 sequence (DNA): TGTGCCAGTACCCACGGGGGACAGGTCAGCATGAACACTGAAGCTTTCTTT.

This clone was recorded once. V and J are TRBV19 and TRBJ1-3; D unresolved. The CDR3 has 17 residues. Germline assignment: CDR1 LNHDA and CDR2 SQIVND (reference sequence). V was clipped by 0 bases and J by 2 bases, with 14 bases between them. This chain's CDR3 is CASSIDRTGATGNTIYF. The CDR3 DNA sequence: TGTGCCAGTAGTATAGATCGGACGGGAGCGACTGGAAACACCATATATTTT.